These 24 T cell receptor beta chains were sequenced from one sample in a study of T cells in Graves' hyperthyroidism and ophthalmopathy. What was amplified from RNA transcripts were TCR beta CDR3 regions. A first-round RT-PCR of the TCR CDR3 used the HTBI primer set. A single record per CDR3 protein comes from TCRdb applying MiXCR to the multiplex PCR reads. The sample includes about half a million distinct CDR3 sequences, under 25% of them seen just once. Specimen: blood. These receptors all come from a woman in her sixties or seventies with Graves' ophthalmopathy.

The chain couples TRBV9 to TRBJ2-3, with D possibly being TRBD1 or TRBD2 (6 bases each). CDR3 size: 16 residues. Germline V gives CDR1 SGDLS, CDR2 YYNGEE. The V and J ends lost 0 bases and 5 bases respectively, with 16 bases between them. The CDR3 nucleotides read TGTGCCAGCAGCGTAGGCGGGACACCGGTCGGAGATACGCAGTATTTT. It codes for CASSVGGTPVGDTQYF.

In this sample, this clonotype turned up many times. The chain has TRBV9 and TRBJ1-2, with a tentative D call TRBD1 (6 bases). The germline V and J ends were trimmed by 3 bases and 4 bases, with 19 bases remaining between them. The CDR3 is 16 amino acids. Germline V lookup: CDR1 SGDLS, CDR2 YYNGEE. The CDR3 region has the DNA TGTGCCAGCAGCGGACGGGAGGGGGGCGCGATCTATGGCTACACCTTC. Its protein product is CASSGREGGAIYGYTF.

This clonotype was counted between two and nine times. The chain recombines TRBV12-3 or TRBV12-4 with TRBJ2-1; 9 bases fit TRBD1. V lost 6 bases to trimming and J lost 6 bases; unmatched junction nucleotides: 6. This CDR3 spans 14 amino acids. The CDR3 spells CASRQGQGVNEQFF. CDR3 sequence (DNA): TGTGCCAGCAGACAGGGACAGGGAGTCAATGAGCAGTTCTTC.

The CDR3 DNA sequence: TGCGCCAGCAGCTTGGAGCCAGCTTACAATGAGCAGTTCTTC. Translation: CASSLEPAYNEQFF. J is TRBJ2-1 and V is TRBV5-1; no clear D gene. The CDR3 covers 14 residues. Germline-derived CDR1 and CDR2 are SGHRS and YFSETQ. V lost 0 bases and J 4 bases, leaving 8 bases between the germline ends.

At least ten counts were recorded for this clonotype. The chain combines TRBV7-8 with TRBJ2-5, with D hard to call. CDR3 length: 12 residues. Per germline, CDR1 SGHVS and CDR2 FQNEAQ. The ends were cut back, 3 bases at V and 3 bases at J, with 5 bases in the middle. In DNA form, the CDR3 reads TGTGCCAGCAGCTTCATAAAAGAGACCCAGTACTTC. This gives the protein CASSFIKETQYF.

A few counts support this clonotype. This chain links TRBV4-3 with TRBJ2-7; 9 nucleotides align to TRBD1. CDR1 and CDR2 (germline): LGHNA, YSLEER. The CDR3 is made up of 14 amino acids. Trimming removed 6 bases from V and 6 bases from J; junction bases left unmatched: 9. CDR3 in amino acids: CASRQTGGVGEQYF. The CDR3 DNA sequence: TGCGCCAGCAGACAAACAGGGGGCGTCGGCGAGCAGTACTTC.

This clonotype was seen ten or more times. The CDR3 region is CASTRGQGAYEQYF. The CDR3 DNA sequence: TGTGCCAGCACCCGAGGGCAGGGTGCCTACGAGCAGTACTTC. The chain couples TRBV2 to TRBJ2-7; D possibly uses TRBD1 or TRBD2 (5 bases each). Germline V gives CDR1 SNHLY, CDR2 FYNNEI. The CDR3 totals 14 residues. The V and J ends lost 7 bases and 2 bases respectively, with 15 bases between them.

This clonotype was observed at least ten times. This chain links TRBV25-1 with TRBJ1-1; D is unclear. Germline assignment: CDR1 MGHDK and CDR2 SYGVNS. V was pared by 2 bases and J by 1 base, with 8 bases between. This CDR3 is 14 amino acids long. The CDR3 nucleotides read TGTGCCAGCAGTGAAACCGGGCGGAACACTGAAGCTTTCTTT. Its translation: CASSETGRNTEAFF. The full variable domain, with the rest looked up from reference TRBV25-1 and TRBJ1-1, is EADIYQTPRYLVIGTGKKITLECSQTMGHDKMYWYQQDPGMELHLIHYSYGVNSTEKGDLSSESTVSRIRTEHFPLTLESARPSHTSQYLCASSETGRNTEAFFGQGTRLTVV.

In this sample, this clonotype turned up a few times. J is TRBJ2-2 and V is TRBV19; 9 bases align to TRBD1. This CDR3 spans 15 amino acids. In germline, CDR1 is LNHDA, CDR2 SQIVND (reference sequence). V lost 5 bases to trimming and J lost 4 bases; unmatched junction nucleotides: 5. The CDR3 spells CASSPRDRVTGELFF. CDR3 DNA sequence: TGTGCCAGTAGTCCCCGGGACAGGGTCACCGGGGAGCTGTTTTTT.

This clonotype appeared many times. This rearrangement joins TRBV7-9 to TRBJ1-1; TRBD1 matches 7 bases. With 5 bases clipped from V and 10 bases from J, the junction kept 7 bases outside the gene matches. The CDR3 is 12 residues long. CDR1 and CDR2 (germline): SEHNR, FQNEAQ (reference sequence). The CDR3 DNA is TGTGCCAGCAGCGAAACAGGGGTCCCAGCTTTCTTT. Translating gives CASSETGVPAFF.

This clonotype was seen only a few times. The rearrangement joins TRBV6-2 or TRBV6-3 to TRBJ2-3, with D possibly being TRBD2 (6 bases). Trimming cost V 6 bases and J 0 bases, with 22 bases left between them. The CDR3 sequence is 18 residues long. The germline gives CDR1 MNHEY, CDR2 SVGEGT. The CDR3 DNA follows: TGTGCCAGCAGGCCAACCTGGGACTTAACGTCTAGCACAGATACGCAGTATTTT. This translates into CASRPTWDLTSSTDTQYF.

This clonotype has ten or more counts. The chain is built from TRBV30 and TRBJ2-7, with D uncertain. V was pared by 2 bases and J by 3 bases, with 11 bases between. Germline V gene sequence: CDR1 GTSNPN, CDR2 SVGIG (reference sequence). This CDR3 comprises 13 residues. CDR3 sequence reads: CAWSKGWYYEQYF. DNA of the CDR3: TGTGCCTGGAGTAAGGGCTGGTACTACGAGCAGTACTTC.

The genes are TRBV4-3 and TRBJ2-3; TRBD1 might be the D (6 bases). The CDR3 is 14 amino acids. V gave up 6 bases and J gave up 3 bases, with 13 bases separating them. The germline V gene encodes CDR1 LGHNA and CDR2 YSLEER. DNA of the CDR3: TGCGCCAGCAGACAGGGTTTATTGACAGATACGCAGTATTTT. It yields the protein CASRQGLLTDTQYF.

J is TRBJ2-2 and V is TRBV7-9, with D possibly called TRBD1 or TRBD2 (5 bases each). The CDR3 spans 19 residues. Germline CDR1 is SEHNR and CDR2 is FQNEAQ (reference sequence). Trimming pared 6 bases from V and 6 bases from J, leaving 29 bases between. CDR3 DNA: TGTGCCAGCAGACCCGGTGATTTGATCGGGACCGAGAAGGCCGGGGAGCTGTTTTTT. This gives the protein CASRPGDLIGTEKAGELFF.

This clonotype was detected a few times. The V call is TRBV4-3, the J call TRBJ1-2; maybe TRBD1 (5 bases). Trimming removed 4 bases at V and 3 bases at J, with 12 bases between. Germline lookup yields CDR1 LGHNA and CDR2 YSLEER. This CDR3 spans 14 amino acids. CDR3 protein: CASSRGLGDYGYTF. The CDR3 region has the DNA TGCGCCAGCAGCCGCGGTTTGGGGGACTATGGCTACACCTTC.

The rearrangement uses TRBV7-2 and TRBJ2-1; D is perhaps TRBD1 or TRBD2 (5 bases each). There are 14 residues in the CDR3. Trimming pared 3 bases from V and 2 bases from J, leaving 8 bases between. CDR1 and CDR2 (germline): SGHTA, FQGNSA. The CDR3 loop is CASSFGTPYNEQFF. CDR3 coding DNA: TGTGCCAGCAGCTTTGGGACCCCCTACAATGAGCAGTTCTTC.

The chain employs TRBV6-1 and TRBJ1-3, with D unclear. Trimming pared 11 bases from V and 0 bases from J, leaving 11 bases between. Germline CDR1 reads MNHNS; CDR2 reads SASEGT. The CDR3 runs 13 residues. The CDR3 bases are TGTGCCGTCCAGGCTGGCTCTGGAAACACCATATATTTT. Amino acid sequence: CAVQAGSGNTIYF.

The chain links TRBV18 to TRBJ1-1, with 7 nucleotides matching TRBD1. There are 14 residues in the CDR3. Germline V gives CDR1 KGHSH, CDR2 LQKENI. Trimming at V came to 3 bases and at J to 5 bases, leaving 6 bases not matched to a gene. CDR3 bases: TGTGCCAGCTCACCGGCAGGGGGGGAGACTGAAGCTTTCTTT. Protein sequence: CASSPAGGETEAFF.

This clonotype has only a few counts. V gene TRBV27 combines with J gene TRBJ2-1; unclear D gene. V was pared by 7 bases and J by 5 bases, with 12 bases between. Germline values: CDR1 MNHEY, CDR2 SMNVEV (reference sequence). The CDR3 loop spans 13 amino acids. For the CDR3, the DNA is TGTGCCAGCACCCGTGCAGGTCACAATGAGCAGTTCTTC. Protein product: CASTRAGHNEQFF.

This clonotype was seen only a few times. The CDR3 bases are TGTGCCAGCAGCCCGGGACAGGCCGTCGGAGGACTGTTTTTT. Residues: CASSPGQAVGGLFF. The chain couples TRBV7-2 to TRBJ1-4, with TRBD1 matching over 8 bases. Germline-derived CDR1 and CDR2 are SGHTA and FQGNSA. The CDR3 contains 14 residues. V was clipped by 5 bases and J by 13 bases; unmatched bases: 12. Drawing the rest from reference TRBV7-2 and TRBJ1-4, the complete variable domain is GAGVSQSPSNKVTEKGKDVELRCDPISGHTALYWYRQSLGQGLEFLIYFQGNSAPDKSGLPSDRFSAERTGGSVSTLTIQRTQQEDSAVYLCASSPGQAVGGLFFGSGTQLSVL.

This clonotype was detected only a few times. Written as DNA, the CDR3 is TGTGCCATCGGGATTTCAGATACGCAGTATTTT. Amino acid sequence: CAIGISDTQYF. The chain recombines TRBV10-3 with TRBJ2-3, with D uncertain. The germline V and J ends were trimmed by 8 bases and 4 bases, with 7 bases remaining between them. CDR1 ENHRY and CDR2 SYGVKD come from the germline V gene. This CDR3 spans 11 amino acids.

The chain recombines TRBV19 with TRBJ2-3; 8 bases agree with TRBD2. CDR3 length: 18 amino acids. CDR1 and CDR2 from the germline V gene are LNHDA and SQIVND (reference sequence). Trimming at V came to 9 bases and at J to 6 bases, leaving 23 bases not matched to a gene. Here the CDR3 DNA reads TGTGCCAGCACTAAAGGCTCCCCCGCGGGAGGTGTTCGGGATACGCAGTATTTT. Residues: CASTKGSPAGGVRDTQYF.

The rearrangement links TRBV6-5 to TRBJ2-2, with D perhaps matching TRBD2 (5 bases). The germline V gene has CDR1 MNHEY and CDR2 SVGAGI. The CDR3 covers 18 residues. With 2 bases removed from V and 4 bases from J, the gap between germline ends came to 20 bases. CDR3: CASSYVLRGLIRTGELFF. Here the CDR3 DNA reads TGTGCCAGCAGTTACGTCCTTAGAGGGTTAATACGCACCGGGGAGCTGTTTTTT.

The chain employs TRBV7-2 and TRBJ2-7, with D possibly being TRBD2 (6 bases). V lost 1 base and J lost 0, with 13 bases in between. Germline lookup yields CDR1 SGHTA and CDR2 FQGNSA. This CDR3 contains 16 residues. The CDR3 region has the DNA TGTGCCAGCAGCTTAGAGGGGACTCACCCCTCCTACGAGCAGTACTTC. Its translation: CASSLEGTHPSYEQYF.